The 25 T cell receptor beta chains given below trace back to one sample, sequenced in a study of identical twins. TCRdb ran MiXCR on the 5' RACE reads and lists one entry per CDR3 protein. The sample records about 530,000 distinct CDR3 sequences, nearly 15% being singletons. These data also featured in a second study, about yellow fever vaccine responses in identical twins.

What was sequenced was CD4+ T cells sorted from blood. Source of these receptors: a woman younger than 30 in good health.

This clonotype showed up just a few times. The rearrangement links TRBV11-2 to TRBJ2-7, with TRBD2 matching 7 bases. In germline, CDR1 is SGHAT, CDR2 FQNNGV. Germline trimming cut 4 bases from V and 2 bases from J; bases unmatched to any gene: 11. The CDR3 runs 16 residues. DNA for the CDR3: TGTGCCAGCAGCTCGACTATACTAGCGAGGGCCTACGAGCAGTACTTC. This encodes CASSSTILARAYEQYF.

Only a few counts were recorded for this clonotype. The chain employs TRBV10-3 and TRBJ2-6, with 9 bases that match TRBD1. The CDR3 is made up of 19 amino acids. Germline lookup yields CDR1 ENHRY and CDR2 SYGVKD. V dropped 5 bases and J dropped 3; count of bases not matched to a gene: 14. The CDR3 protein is CAISQLSGTGFGGANVLTF. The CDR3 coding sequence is TGTGCCATCAGTCAGCTTTCCGGGACAGGGTTTGGTGGGGCCAACGTCCTGACTTTC.

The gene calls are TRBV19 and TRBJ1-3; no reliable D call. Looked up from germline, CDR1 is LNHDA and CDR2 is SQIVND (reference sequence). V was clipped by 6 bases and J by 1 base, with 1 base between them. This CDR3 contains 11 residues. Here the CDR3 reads CASRSGNTIYF. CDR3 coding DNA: TGTGCCAGTAGGTCTGGAAACACCATATATTTT. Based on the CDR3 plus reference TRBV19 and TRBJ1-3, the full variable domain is DGGITQSPKYLFRKEGQNVTLSCEQNLNHDAMYWYRQDPGQGLRLIYYSQIVNDFQKGDIAEGYSVSREKKESFPLTVTSAQKNPTAFYLCASRSGNTIYFGEGSWLTVV.

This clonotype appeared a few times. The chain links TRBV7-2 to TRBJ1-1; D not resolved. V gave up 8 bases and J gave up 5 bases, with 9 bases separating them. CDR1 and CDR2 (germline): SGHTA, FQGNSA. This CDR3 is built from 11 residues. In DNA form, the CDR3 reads TGTGCCAGCGTAGGGAGGACTGAAGCTTTCTTT. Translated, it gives CASVGRTEAFF.

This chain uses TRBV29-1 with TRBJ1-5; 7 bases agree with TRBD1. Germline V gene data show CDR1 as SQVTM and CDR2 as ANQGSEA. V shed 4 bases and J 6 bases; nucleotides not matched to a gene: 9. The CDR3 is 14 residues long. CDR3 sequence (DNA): TGCAGCGTTGCGGGAGGGGGCGAGAGTCAGCCCCAGCATTTT. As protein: CSVAGGGESQPQHF.

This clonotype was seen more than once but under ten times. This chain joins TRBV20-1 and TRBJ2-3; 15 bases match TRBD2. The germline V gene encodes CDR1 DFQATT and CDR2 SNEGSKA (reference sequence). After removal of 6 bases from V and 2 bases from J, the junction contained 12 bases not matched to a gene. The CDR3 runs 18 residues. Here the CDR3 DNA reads TGCAGTGCAATCGGGACTAGCGGGGGGACAATAAACACAGATACGCAGTATTTT. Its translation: CSAIGTSGGTINTDTQYF.

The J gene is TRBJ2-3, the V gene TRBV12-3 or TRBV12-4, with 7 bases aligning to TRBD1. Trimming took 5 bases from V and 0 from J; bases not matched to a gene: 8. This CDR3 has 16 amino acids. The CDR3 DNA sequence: TGTGCCAGCAGTAGAAGGACAGGAGCTAGCACAGATACGCAGTATTTT. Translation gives CASSRRTGASTDTQYF.

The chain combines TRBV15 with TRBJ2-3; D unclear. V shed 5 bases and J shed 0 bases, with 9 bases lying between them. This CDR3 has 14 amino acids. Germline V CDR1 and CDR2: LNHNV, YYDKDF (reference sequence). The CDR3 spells CATSQRVSTDTQYF. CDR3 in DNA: TGTGCCACCAGCCAACGAGTAAGCACAGATACGCAGTATTTT.

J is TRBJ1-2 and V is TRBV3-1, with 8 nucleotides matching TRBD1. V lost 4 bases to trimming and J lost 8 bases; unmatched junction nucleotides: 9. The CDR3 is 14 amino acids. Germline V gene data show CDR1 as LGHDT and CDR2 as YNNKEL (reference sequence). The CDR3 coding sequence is TGTGCCAGCAGCCCTCAGGACAGGGTGGAAGGCTACACCTTC. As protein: CASSPQDRVEGYTF.

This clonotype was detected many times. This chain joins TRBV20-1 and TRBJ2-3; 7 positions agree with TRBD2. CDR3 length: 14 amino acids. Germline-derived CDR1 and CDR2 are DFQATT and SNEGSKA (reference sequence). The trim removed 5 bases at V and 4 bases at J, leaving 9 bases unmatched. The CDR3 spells CSASFSGGADTQYF. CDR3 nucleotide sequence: TGCAGTGCTTCTTTTAGTGGGGGGGCAGATACGCAGTATTTT.

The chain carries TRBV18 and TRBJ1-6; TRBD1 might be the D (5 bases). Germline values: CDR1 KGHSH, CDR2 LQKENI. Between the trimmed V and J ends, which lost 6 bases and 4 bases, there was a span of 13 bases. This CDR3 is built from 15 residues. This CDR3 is CASSFAGRYNSPLHF. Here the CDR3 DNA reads TGTGCCAGCTCGTTCGCAGGGCGATATAATTCACCCCTCCACTTT.

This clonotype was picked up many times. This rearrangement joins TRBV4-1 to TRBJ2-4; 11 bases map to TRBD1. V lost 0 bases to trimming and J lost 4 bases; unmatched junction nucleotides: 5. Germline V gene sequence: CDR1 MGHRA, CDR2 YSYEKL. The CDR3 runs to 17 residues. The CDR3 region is CASSQDFGTGGKNIQYF. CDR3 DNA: TGCGCCAGCAGCCAAGATTTCGGGACAGGGGGGAAAAACATTCAGTACTTC.

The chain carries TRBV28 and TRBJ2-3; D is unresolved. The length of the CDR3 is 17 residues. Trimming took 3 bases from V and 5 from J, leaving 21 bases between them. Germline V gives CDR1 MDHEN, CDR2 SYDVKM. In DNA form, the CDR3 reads TGTGCCAGCAGTTTCCCGGGTGGGGTCCGTTCAGGAGATACGCAGTATTTT. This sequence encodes CASSFPGGVRSGDTQYF.

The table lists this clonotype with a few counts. This CDR3 is CASSSRTGTYEQYF. The CDR3 coding sequence is TGTGCCAGCAGTTCCCGGACGGGGACCTACGAGCAGTACTTC. The rearrangement uses TRBV12-3 or TRBV12-4 and TRBJ2-7; D is possibly TRBD2 (5 bases). V lost 4 bases, J lost 2 bases, and 12 bases lay in between. The CDR3 sequence is 14 residues long.

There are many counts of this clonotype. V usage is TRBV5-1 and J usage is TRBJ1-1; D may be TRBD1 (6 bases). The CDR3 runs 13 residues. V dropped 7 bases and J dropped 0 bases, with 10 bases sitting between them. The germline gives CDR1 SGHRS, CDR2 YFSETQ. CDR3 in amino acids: CASAQGMNTEAFF. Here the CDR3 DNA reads TGCGCCAGCGCCCAGGGGATGAACACTGAAGCTTTCTTT. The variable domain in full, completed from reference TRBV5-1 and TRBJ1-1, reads KAGVTQTPRYLIKTRGQQVTLSCSPISGHRSVSWYQQTPGQGLQFLFEYFSETQRNKGNFPGRFSGRQFSNSRSEMNVSTLELGDSALYLCASAQGMNTEAFFGQGTRLTVV.

The CDR3 is CASSERARVTYNEQFF. CDR3 sequence (DNA): TGTGCCAGCAGTGAACGGGCTAGGGTGACCTACAATGAGCAGTTCTTC. V gene TRBV2 combines with J gene TRBJ2-1; D remains unclear. CDR3 size: 16 residues. The V end was cut by 2 bases, the J end by 2 bases, with 13 bases between. CDR1 and CDR2 (germline): SNHLY, FYNNEI.

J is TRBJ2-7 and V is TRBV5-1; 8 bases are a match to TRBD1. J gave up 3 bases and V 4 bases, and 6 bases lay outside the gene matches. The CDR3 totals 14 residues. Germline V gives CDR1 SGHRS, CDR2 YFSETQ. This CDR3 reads CASSGPGQVYEQYF. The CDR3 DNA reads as TGCGCCAGCAGCGGACCGGGACAGGTCTACGAGCAGTACTTC.

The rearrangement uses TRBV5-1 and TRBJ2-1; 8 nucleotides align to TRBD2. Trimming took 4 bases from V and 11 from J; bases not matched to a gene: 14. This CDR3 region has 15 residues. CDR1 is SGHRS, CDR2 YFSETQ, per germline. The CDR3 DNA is TGCGCCAGCAGCACAAAGCGGGAGAGCCGGGGAAAGCAGTTCTTC. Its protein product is CASSTKRESRGKQFF.

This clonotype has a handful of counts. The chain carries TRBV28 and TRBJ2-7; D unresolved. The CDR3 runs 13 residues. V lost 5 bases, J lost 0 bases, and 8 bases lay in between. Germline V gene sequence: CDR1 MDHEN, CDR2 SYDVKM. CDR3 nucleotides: TGTGCCAGCAGTCCAAGTCTCTCCTACGAGCAGTACTTC. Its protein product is CASSPSLSYEQYF.

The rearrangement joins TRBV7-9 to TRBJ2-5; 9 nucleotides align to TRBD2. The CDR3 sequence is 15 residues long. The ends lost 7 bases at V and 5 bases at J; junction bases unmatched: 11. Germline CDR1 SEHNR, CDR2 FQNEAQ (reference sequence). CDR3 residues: CASTAVAGGPETQYF. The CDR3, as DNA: TGTGCCAGCACTGCGGTGGCGGGAGGGCCCGAGACCCAGTACTTC. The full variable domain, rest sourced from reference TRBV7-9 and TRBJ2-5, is DTGVSQNPRHKITKRGQNVTFRCDPISEHNRLYWYRQTLGQGPEFLTYFQNEAQLEKSRLLSDRFSAERPKGSFSTLEIQRTEQGDSAMYLCASTAVAGGPETQYFGPGTRLLVL.

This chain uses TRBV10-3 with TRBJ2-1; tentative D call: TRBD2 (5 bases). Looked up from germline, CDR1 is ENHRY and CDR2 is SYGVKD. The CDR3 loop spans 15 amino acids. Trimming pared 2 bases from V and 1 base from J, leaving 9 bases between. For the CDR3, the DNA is TGTGCCATCAGTGAGCAGTCGGGATCCTACAATGAGCAGTTCTTC. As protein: CAISEQSGSYNEQFF.

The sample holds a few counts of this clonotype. This chain's CDR3 is CASSLQQGPYGYTF. The CDR3 nucleotides read TGTGCCAGCAGTTTACAACAGGGACCCTATGGCTACACCTTC. This sequence joins TRBV12-3 or TRBV12-4 and TRBJ1-2; TRBD1 might be the D (6 bases). The ends were cut back, 2 bases at V and 4 bases at J, with 11 bases in the middle. The CDR3 runs to 14 residues.

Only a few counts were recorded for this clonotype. Here the CDR3 reads CASRADSDENIQYF. The CDR3 DNA sequence: TGTGCCAGCAGGGCTGACAGTGATGAAAACATTCAGTACTTC. V gene TRBV12-3 or TRBV12-4 combines with J gene TRBJ2-4; a possible D gene is TRBD1 (5 bases). V was pared by 6 bases and J by 5 bases, with 14 bases between. The CDR3 is made up of 14 amino acids.

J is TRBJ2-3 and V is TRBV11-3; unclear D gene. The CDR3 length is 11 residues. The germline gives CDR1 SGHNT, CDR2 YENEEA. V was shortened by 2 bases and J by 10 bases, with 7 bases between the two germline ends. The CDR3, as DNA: TGTGCCAGCAGCTTATGTCCCTCGCAGTATTTT. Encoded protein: CASSLCPSQYF.

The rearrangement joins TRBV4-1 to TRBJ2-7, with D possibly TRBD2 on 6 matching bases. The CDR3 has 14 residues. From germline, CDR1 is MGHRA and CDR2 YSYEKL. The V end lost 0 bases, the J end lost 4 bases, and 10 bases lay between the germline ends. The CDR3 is CASSQEPGVYEQYF. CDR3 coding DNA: TGCGCCAGCAGCCAAGAGCCGGGAGTGTACGAGCAGTACTTC.